A single sample gave rise to the 18 T cell receptor beta chains below, sequenced in a study of blood T cells in healthy people across ages. Through a sample-barcoded 5' primer and a J-beta primer mix, a second PCR was run for roughly 6 to 12 cycles. TCRdb re-analysed the 5' RACE reads in MiXCR, keeping a single row per CDR3 protein. The sample holds 920,000 or so distinct CDR3 sequences, 35% to 55% seen once. The sample consisted of blood. These receptors were obtained from a woman in her sixties or seventies in good health.

The chain links TRBV11-2 to TRBJ2-7, with TRBD1 as a possible D gene (6 bases). Germline lookup yields CDR1 SGHAT and CDR2 FQNNGV. V shed 8 bases and J shed 1 base, with 9 bases lying between them. The CDR3 length is 12 residues. The CDR3 coding sequence is TGTGCCAGCCTGGACAGTTCCTACGAGCAGTACTTC. Translation gives CASLDSSYEQYF.

The chain links TRBV12-3 or TRBV12-4 to TRBJ2-4; D remains ambiguous. Trimming shortened V by 2 bases and J by 3 bases, and 2 bases separated the two germline ends. This CDR3 has 12 amino acids. CDR3 coding DNA: TGTGCCAGCAGTTTATACAAAAACATTCAGTACTTC. Protein sequence: CASSLYKNIQYF.

This clonotype was detected only once. The V call is TRBV21-1, the J call TRBJ2-7. TRBV21-1 is marked as a pseudogene. The CDR3 totals 16 residues. For the CDR3, the DNA is TGTGCCAGCAGCAAAGTAGTGACGGGAGGGCCCGACGAGCAGTACTTC. Translating gives CASSKVVTGGPDEQYF.

Worth noting for this clonotype: The junction and the germline gene differ at one end; a read error may be behind it. The chain has TRBV11-2 and TRBJ2-5; 12 bases map to TRBD2. Germline V gene sequence: CDR1 SGHAT, CDR2 FQNNGV. The CDR3 has 15 amino acids. The CDR3 nucleotides read TGTGCCAGCAGTCGGACTAGCGGGACCCAAGAGGCCCAGTACTTC. As protein: CASSRTSGTQEAQYF.

The rearrangement links TRBV11-2 to TRBJ1-2, with TRBD1 matching 7 bases. Germline CDR1 and CDR2: SGHAT and FQNNGV. Trimming took 5 bases from V and 1 from J; bases not matched to a gene: 4. The CDR3 covers 14 residues. CDR3 protein: CASSRDSGNYGYTF. The CDR3 nucleotides are TGTGCCAGCAGCCGGGACAGCGGTAACTATGGCTACACCTTC.

Concerning this clonotype: The junction shows a germline mismatch at one end, possibly a read error. The J gene is TRBJ2-1, the V gene TRBV6-5; no reliable D call. This CDR3 has 15 residues. CDR1 is MNHEY and CDR2 is SVGAGI in the germline V gene. The CDR3 DNA follows: TGTGCCAGCAGTTACCTTCAGCCCCCCTATAATGAGCAGTTCTTC. This sequence encodes CASSYLQPPYNEQFF.

This clonotype appeared a single time. A junction end diverges from the germline sequence, so it may reflect a read error. V usage is TRBV16 and J usage is TRBJ2-3; D is undetermined. The CDR3 totals 15 residues. CDR1 is KGHSY, CDR2 FQNENV, per germline. CDR3 residues: CTSSQSSNYGNTQYF. The CDR3 coding sequence is TGTACCAGCAGCCAATCGAGTAATTATGGGAATACGCAGTATTTT.

The chain recombines TRBV3-1 with TRBJ2-7; 8 nucleotides line up with TRBD2. V shed 3 bases and J 2 bases; nucleotides not matched to a gene: 6. CDR3 size: 15 residues. Per germline, CDR1 LGHDT and CDR2 YNNKEL (reference sequence). CDR3 sequence reads: CASSQGWREAYEQYF. In nucleotides, the CDR3 is TGTGCCAGCAGCCAGGGTTGGCGGGAGGCCTACGAGCAGTACTTC.

The V gene is TRBV7-6, the J gene TRBJ2-5; TRBD2 matches 7 bases. Germline loops: CDR1 SGHVS, CDR2 FNYEAQ. CDR3 length: 14 amino acids. V was clipped by 5 bases and J by 1 base; unmatched bases: 4. The CDR3 DNA is TGTGCCAGCAGCGGCCGACTAGCCCAAGAGACCCAGTACTTC. This gives the protein CASSGRLAQETQYF.

This clonotype was detected a few times. The chain uses TRBV6-6 and TRBJ2-3, with a weak D call TRBD2 (6 bases). V was trimmed by 8 bases and J by 4 bases, leaving 22 bases between them. This CDR3 is 16 amino acids long. CDR1 is MNHNY, CDR2 SVGAGI, per germline (reference sequence). CDR3 residues: CASARELSLGADTQYF. The CDR3 nucleotides are TGTGCCAGCGCCCGGGAGCTCTCACTCGGGGCAGATACGCAGTATTTT.

Points on this clonotype: With a much larger clone just one base away, this may be a read error. CDR3 in DNA: TGTGCCATCAGTGATGGCGGGTCGCAAGAGACCCAGTTCTTC. As protein: CAISDGGSQETQFF. This chain joins TRBV10-3 and TRBJ2-1, with a tentative D call TRBD2 (5 bases). In germline, CDR1 is ENHRY, CDR2 SYGVKD. The CDR3 length is 14 residues. The V end was cut by 3 bases, the J end by 13 bases, with 19 bases between.

This clonotype was observed a handful of times. V gene TRBV7-2 combines with J gene TRBJ1-4; D gene uncertain. Germline V gives CDR1 SGHTA, CDR2 FQGNSA. Trimming took off 1 base at V and 7 bases at J, with 10 bases between the two ends. The CDR3 length is 14 residues. CDR3 coding DNA: TGTGCCAGCAGCTTAGATGGCCCGGGTGAAAAACTGTTTTTT. It is translated as CASSLDGPGEKLFF.

This sequence joins TRBV24-1 and TRBJ2-1, with D uncertain. The CDR3 is 12 residues long. Germline V gene lookup returns CDR1 KGHDR and CDR2 SFDVKD. Deletions cut 5 bases from V and 5 bases from J, with 6 bases between. CDR3: CATSGPDNEQFF. CDR3 DNA sequence: TGTGCCACCAGTGGGCCAGACAATGAGCAGTTCTTC.

This clonotype appeared a few times. CDR3 protein: CASTGQDPYNEQFF. The CDR3 region has the DNA TGTGCCAGCACCGGACAGGATCCCTACAATGAGCAGTTCTTC. The chain combines TRBV27 with TRBJ2-1; TRBD1 matches at 7 bases. The trim removed 7 bases at V and 2 bases at J, leaving 5 bases unmatched. Looked up from germline, CDR1 is MNHEY and CDR2 is SMNVEV (reference sequence). There are 14 residues in the CDR3.

This clonotype was observed a few times. CDR3 in amino acids: CASSLAGGGQPQHF. CDR3 in DNA: TGTGCCAGCAGCTTAGCAGGGGGCGGACAGCCCCAGCATTTT. This chain uses TRBV7-9 with TRBJ1-5, with TRBD1 identical over 7 bases. CDR1 SEHNR and CDR2 FQNEAQ come from the germline V gene (reference sequence). The length of the CDR3 is 14 residues. Germline trimming cut 0 bases from V and 7 bases from J; bases unmatched to any gene: 3.

This CDR3 reads CASSLVQEANYGYTF. The CDR3, as DNA: TGTGCCAGCAGTTTGGTCCAGGAGGCTAACTATGGCTACACCTTC. The gene calls are TRBV28 and TRBJ1-2, with D uncertain. The germline gives CDR1 MDHEN, CDR2 SYDVKM. V lost 3 bases and J lost 0, with 11 bases in between. This CDR3 is 15 amino acids long.

This clonotype was counted a few times. V usage is TRBV9 and J usage is TRBJ2-3, with D possibly matching TRBD1 (6 bases). The V end was cut by 4 bases, the J end by 0 bases, with 12 bases between. The germline gives CDR1 SGDLS, CDR2 YYNGEE. The CDR3 loop spans 15 amino acids. CDR3 sequence (DNA): TGTGCCAGCAGCACCCAGGACAGTAGCACAGATACGCAGTATTTT. Translated, it gives CASSTQDSSTDTQYF.

This rearrangement joins TRBV10-3 to TRBJ2-6, with D uncertain. V was pared by 10 bases and J by 0 bases, with 10 bases between. This CDR3 is built from 14 residues. Germline V gives CDR1 ENHRY, CDR2 SYGVKD. CDR3 in amino acids: CATKGGSGANVLTF. The DNA for the CDR3 is TGTGCCACCAAGGGTGGCTCTGGGGCCAACGTCCTGACTTTC.